This T cell receptor beta chain was sequenced in a study of CD8+CD57+ T cells in acquired aplastic anemia. Study-wide background: Healthy CD8+ samples averaged around 10 million reads. Study observations and caveats: Patients and controls shared approximately 30 CD8+ CDR3 sequences.

Germline-derived CDR1 and CDR2 are DFQATT and SNEGSKA (reference sequence). This CDR3 is 12 amino acids long. Trimming took off 0 bases at V and 4 bases at J, with 5 bases between the two ends. For CDR3 and TCR beta VDJ profiling, genomic DNA was the template used. Each CDR3 protein is one row after TCRdb ran MiXCR on the reads. Of 190,000 or so distinct CDR3 sequences listed, approximately 57% are singletons. This clonotype appeared a few times. What it binds is unknown. The specimen was sorted CD4+, CD8+, or CD8+CD57+ T cells (not recorded which) from PBMCs. The chain recombines TRBV20-1 with TRBJ2-3; no clear D gene. The receptor was isolated from a human donor in good health. The CDR3 sequence: CSAREVSDTQYF. Here the CDR3 DNA reads TGCAGTGCTAGAGAGGTGTCAGATACGCAGTATTTT.